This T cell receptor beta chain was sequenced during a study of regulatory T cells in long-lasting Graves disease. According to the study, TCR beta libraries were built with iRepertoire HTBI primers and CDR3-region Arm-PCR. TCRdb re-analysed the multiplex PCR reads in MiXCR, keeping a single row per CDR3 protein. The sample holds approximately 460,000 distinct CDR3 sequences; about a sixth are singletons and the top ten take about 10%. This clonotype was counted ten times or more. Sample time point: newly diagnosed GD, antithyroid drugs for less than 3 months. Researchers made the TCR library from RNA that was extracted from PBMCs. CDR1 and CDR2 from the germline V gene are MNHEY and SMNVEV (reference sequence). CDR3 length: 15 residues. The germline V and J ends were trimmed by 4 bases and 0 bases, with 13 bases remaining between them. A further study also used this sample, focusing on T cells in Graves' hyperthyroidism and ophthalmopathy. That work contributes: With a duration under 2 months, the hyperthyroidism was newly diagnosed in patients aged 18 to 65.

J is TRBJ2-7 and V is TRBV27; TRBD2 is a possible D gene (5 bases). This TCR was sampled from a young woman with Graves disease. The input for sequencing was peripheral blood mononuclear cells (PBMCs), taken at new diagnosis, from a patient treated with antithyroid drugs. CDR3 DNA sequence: TGTGCCAGCAGTTCGTCGGGGAGTCCCTCCTACGAGCAGTACTTC. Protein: CASSSSGSPSYEQYF.